This entry lists 4 T cell receptor beta chains sequenced from one sample in a study of circulating and synovial CD4+ cells in juvenile arthritis. The method was immunoSEQ multiplex PCR; TCRdb's version includes in-frame clones alone and lacks a portion of them. The sample includes about 33,000 clones, roughly 96% of them seen just once. The source material was CD4+ T cells from blood. All receptors come from a human donor with juvenile idiopathic arthritis.

V usage is TRBV5-4 and J usage is TRBJ1-2; 11 positions agree with TRBD1. V lost 3 bases, J lost 9 bases, and 7 bases stayed unmatched. There are 14 residues in the CDR3. The germline gives CDR1 SGHNT, CDR2 YYREEE (reference sequence). For the CDR3, the DNA is TGTGCCAGCAGCTCCCCGGGACAGGGGGATAGCTACACCTTC. This translates into CASSSPGQGDSYTF.

This chain uses TRBV28 with TRBJ2-7; 14 bases map to TRBD2. The V segment lost 8 bases and the J segment 3 bases; nucleotides outside the gene matches: 0. The CDR3 contains 13 residues. Germline V lookup: CDR1 MDHEN, CDR2 SYDVKM. CDR3 residues: CASGLAGGYEQYF. Here the CDR3 DNA reads TGTGCCAGCGGACTAGCGGGGGGCTACGAGCAGTACTTC.

The rearrangement links TRBV28 to TRBJ1-5; 10 bases align to TRBD1. CDR3 size: 16 residues. After removal of 6 bases from V and 7 bases from J, the junction contained 12 bases not matched to a gene. Germline CDR1 reads MDHEN; CDR2 reads SYDVKM. CDR3 residues: CASRPPGQGSKQPQHF. Written as DNA, the CDR3 is TGTGCCAGCAGGCCCCCGGGACAGGGGTCAAAGCAGCCCCAGCATTTT.

The rearrangement uses TRBV28 and TRBJ1-4, with D perhaps matching TRBD1 (6 bases). The CDR3 runs to 12 residues. Germline lookup yields CDR1 MDHEN and CDR2 SYDVKM. The germline V and J ends were trimmed by 8 bases and 5 bases, with 9 bases remaining between them. The CDR3 DNA is TGTGCCAGCGGGGGCCTGAATGAAAAACTGTTTTTT. This encodes CASGGLNEKLFF. Based on the CDR3 plus reference TRBV28 and TRBJ1-4, the full variable domain is DVKVTQSSRYLVKRTGEKVFLECVQDMDHENMFWYRQDPGLGLRLIYFSYDVKMKEKGDIPEGYSVSREKKERFSLILESASTNQTSMYLCASGGLNEKLFFGSGTQLSVL.